The clone carrying this TCR beta chain was detected only a few times. What it recognizes is unknown. These data originate in a study of T-cell reconstitution after alpha-beta-depleted transplantation in children. Study conclusions and caveats: Where some patients showed high TCRbeta diversity at day 60, it came from recipient T cells and thymic progenitors that had survived. T-cell counts and diversity were attributed mostly to newly produced T cells one year after transplant. At around two months after transplant, the alpha-beta T cells were reportedly derived from several hundred expanded clones that came from non-depleted graft cells.

V lost 7 bases to trimming and J lost 0 bases, with 12 bases between them. In germline, CDR1 is MNHEY, CDR2 SVGAGI. The CDR3 has 15 residues. Unique molecular identifiers were incorporated during preparation of the TCRbeta library. From the PCR reads, TCRdb called clonotypes with MiXCR, one entry per CDR3 protein. This sample carries about 400,000 distinct CDR3 sequences, roughly 17% of them seen once, and the ten largest clones take over 25%. The sequence was obtained from a boy in the first two years of life who had a stem cell transplant for Wiskott-Aldrich syndrome, so the T cells may come from the graft donor. The sample consisted of PBMCs, mostly from graft donor cells, taken 360 days after TCRalphabeta/CD19-depleted stem cell transplant. The chain joins TRBV6-5 to TRBJ1-4; D gene unclear. The CDR3 sequence: CASKEMVATNEKLFF. As DNA, the CDR3 is TGTGCCAGCAAGGAGATGGTCGCAACTAATGAAAAACTGTTTTTT.